Below, 15 T cell receptor beta chains from the same sample are listed, as sequenced in a study of blood T cell repertoires in COVID-19 (TCRdb year 2020). Libraries were made using the immunoSEQ multiplex PCR assay. TCRdb carries this immuneACCESS record with in-frame sequences only. Its versions omit some clonotypes, under half of them owing to an unresolved V gene in the studies checked, with the rest unexplained. The sample contains roughly 160,000 clones, roughly 83% of them found a single time. Clones ranked in the top ten supply under 3% of the sample. The specimen sequenced was peripheral blood. These receptor sequences come from a woman between 55 and 75 years old with acute or convalescent COVID-19.

The CDR3 DNA follows: TGCGCCAGCAGCCCTGAGGACAGGAATGAGCAGTTCTTC. Translated, it gives CASSPEDRNEQFF. V is TRBV4-3 and J is TRBJ2-1; TRBD1 agrees at 7 bases. The CDR3 spans 13 residues. CDR1 LGHNA and CDR2 YSLEER come from the germline V gene. The trim removed 4 bases at V and 7 bases at J, leaving 4 bases unmatched.

The rearrangement uses TRBV20-1 and TRBJ2-5; 7 bases are a match to TRBD1. Per germline, CDR1 DFQATT and CDR2 SNEGSKA (reference sequence). The CDR3 length is 15 residues. The J segment lost 2 bases and the V segment lost 3 bases, leaving 9 bases of the junction unmatched. DNA of the CDR3: TGCAGTGCTAGTCGTCCGGGACAGCGTCAAGAGACCCAGTACTTC. It is translated as CSASRPGQRQETQYF.

The V call is TRBV13, the J call TRBJ1-1; no reliable D call. The V gene lost 4 bases and the J gene lost 2 bases, with 8 bases spanning the gap. Germline V gene sequence: CDR1 PRHDT, CDR2 FYEKMQ (reference sequence). This CDR3 is 13 amino acids long. The CDR3, as DNA: TGTGCCAGCAGCTCTCAGGTAAACACTGAAGCTTTCTTT. Protein sequence: CASSSQVNTEAFF. Looking up the rest from reference TRBV13 and TRBJ1-1 gives the full variable domain: AAGVIQSPRHLIKEKRETATLKCYPIPRHDTVYWYQQGPGQDPQFLISFYEKMQSDKGSIPDRFSAQQFSDYHSELNMSSLELGDSALYFCASSSQVNTEAFFGQGTRLTVV.

The J gene is TRBJ1-1, the V gene TRBV10-1; D is undetermined. Trimming took off 5 bases at V and 0 bases at J, with 7 bases between the two ends. The germline V gene has CDR1 WNHNN and CDR2 SYGVQD (reference sequence). This CDR3 region has 13 residues. The CDR3 sequence is CASSRDMNTEAFF. The CDR3 coding sequence is TGCGCCAGCAGTCGGGATATGAACACTGAAGCTTTCTTT.

This chain uses TRBV6-2 or TRBV6-3 with TRBJ1-2, with 7 bases that match TRBD1. Unmatched junction bases numbered 1, after V lost 2 bases and J lost 4 bases. The CDR3 runs 13 residues. Germline V CDR1 and CDR2: MNHEY, SVGEGT. CDR3 bases: TGTGCCAGCAGTTACGGGGACAGCTATGGCTACACCTTC. Translating gives CASSYGDSYGYTF.

The rearrangement joins TRBV9 to TRBJ2-7, with 12 bases identical to TRBD1. Germline CDR1 is SGDLS and CDR2 is YYNGEE. The CDR3 extends over 14 amino acids. The ends lost 3 bases at V and 5 bases at J; junction bases unmatched: 3. CDR3 nucleotides: TGTGCCAGCAGCGAGGGACAGGGGGCGGACGAGCAGTACTTC. It encodes CASSEGQGADEQYF.

The genes are TRBV9 and TRBJ1-2; 10 nucleotides agree with TRBD1. The CDR3 sequence is 16 residues long. The germline V gene has CDR1 SGDLS and CDR2 YYNGEE. The V segment lost 2 bases and the J segment 4 bases; nucleotides outside the gene matches: 8. The CDR3 reads CASSVTGTGDLYGYTF. Written as DNA, the CDR3 is TGTGCCAGCAGCGTTACCGGGACAGGGGATCTCTATGGCTACACCTTC.

The chain couples TRBV15 to TRBJ2-5; 13 bases align to TRBD2. This CDR3 region has 18 residues. Germline CDR1 reads LNHNV; CDR2 reads YYDKDF (reference sequence). V dropped 1 base and J dropped 7; count of bases not matched to a gene: 12. CDR3 protein: CATSRATSGGLGVWTQYF. Written as DNA, the CDR3 is TGTGCCACCAGCAGAGCGACTAGCGGGGGGCTGGGGGTATGGACCCAGTACTTC. Supplemented by reference TRBV15 and TRBJ2-5, the full variable domain reads DAMVIQNPRYQVTQFGKPVTLSCSQTLNHNVMYWYQQKSSQAPKLLFHYYDKDFNNEADTPDNFQSRRPNTSFCFLDIRSPGLGDTAMYLCATSRATSGGLGVWTQYFGPGTRLLVL.

This chain joins TRBV7-2 and TRBJ2-4; no firm D call. Trimming shortened V by 1 base and J by 1 base, and 5 bases separated the two germline ends. Germline V gene data show CDR1 as SGHTA and CDR2 as FQGNSA. CDR3 size: 14 residues. This CDR3 reads CASSLEPAKNIQYF. DNA of the CDR3: TGTGCCAGCAGCTTAGAGCCGGCCAAAAACATTCAGTACTTC.

The chain carries TRBV30 and TRBJ2-7; D remains ambiguous. V lost 3 bases, J lost 1 base, and 7 bases lay in between. CDR1 is GTSNPN and CDR2 is SVGIG in the germline V gene (reference sequence). The CDR3 runs to 12 residues. CDR3 residues: CAWRGESYEQYF. The CDR3 region has the DNA TGTGCCTGGAGAGGAGAGTCCTACGAGCAGTACTTC.

As regards this clone: At one end, the junction sequence differs from germline, possibly due to a read error. The CDR3 spells CASSLEGLGGTQYF. CDR3 DNA sequence: TGTGCTAGCAGCTTAGAAGGACTGGGTGGTACGCAGTATTTT. V gene TRBV7-7 combines with J gene TRBJ2-3; a possible D gene is TRBD2 (5 bases). Germline V lookup: CDR1 SSHAT, CDR2 FNYEAQ (reference sequence). This CDR3 is built from 14 residues.

On this clone: This may arise from a read error, as a much more abundant clone is one base away. The J gene is TRBJ2-7, the V gene TRBV7-2; the D is unclear. Trimming pared 5 bases from V and 2 bases from J, leaving 4 bases between. From germline, CDR1 is SGHTA and CDR2 FQGNSA. The CDR3 has 11 residues. CDR3 nucleotide sequence: TGTGCCAGCAGCATAACCTACGAGCAGTACTTC. It translates to CASSITYEQYF. Full variable domain (rest looked up from reference TRBV7-2 and TRBJ2-7): GAGVSQSPSNKVTEKGKDVELRCDPISGHTALYWYRQSLGQGLEFLIYFQGNSAPDKSGLPSDRFSAERTGGSVSTLTIQRTQQEDSAVYLCASSITYEQYFGPGTRLTVT.

The chain has TRBV9 and TRBJ1-1; D unresolved. V was pared by 1 base and J by 0 bases, with 13 bases between. Germline CDR1 is SGDLS and CDR2 is YYNGEE. CDR3 size: 16 residues. The CDR3 loop reads CASSVSRGALNTEAFF. The CDR3 DNA follows: TGTGCCAGCAGCGTAAGTCGAGGAGCTTTGAACACTGAAGCTTTCTTT.

The genes are TRBV7-9 and TRBJ2-7, with a weak D call TRBD2 (5 bases). Germline V gene sequence: CDR1 SEHNR, CDR2 FQNEAQ (reference sequence). The CDR3 is 14 residues long. Trimming took 1 base from V and 3 from J, leaving 10 bases between them. CDR3 sequence: CASSLEEVGYEQYF. The CDR3 nucleotides are TGTGCCAGCAGCTTAGAGGAGGTAGGCTACGAGCAGTACTTC.

The chain combines TRBV7-2 with TRBJ2-3; 9 nucleotides match TRBD1. Germline values: CDR1 SGHTA, CDR2 FQGNSA. Trimming removed 10 bases from V and 5 bases from J; junction bases left unmatched: 10. This CDR3 has 14 residues. CDR3 sequence reads: CATKQGAQGDTQYF. CDR3 in DNA: TGTGCCACTAAACAGGGGGCGCAGGGAGATACGCAGTATTTT.